This T cell receptor beta chain is drawn from a study of regulatory T cells in long-lasting Graves disease. Deletions cut 5 bases from V and 1 base from J, with 11 bases between. The CDR3 length is 14 residues. As for time point: persistent/refractory GD, antithyroid drugs over 5 years with positive TRAb. From PBMCs, RNA was extracted and then used to make the TCR library. Researchers made TCR beta libraries by using iRepertoire HTBI primers and running Arm-PCR on CDR3 regions. TCRdb itself ran the multiplex PCR reads through MiXCR, one entry per CDR3 protein. This sample carries about 470,000 distinct CDR3 sequences, under 25% of them seen once, and the ten largest clones take approximately 8%. This clonotype has at least ten counts.

V usage is TRBV12-3 or TRBV12-4 and J usage is TRBJ1-2; no definite D call. The source material was peripheral blood mononuclear cells (PBMCs), sampled when the disease was refractory, from a patient treated with antithyroid drugs. The receptor comes from a female donor with Graves disease. CDR3 DNA: TGTGCCAGCAGTCCCGCTCGTCGTAACTATGGCTACACCTTC. This sequence encodes CASSPARRNYGYTF.